These 27 T cell receptor beta chains came from one sample sequenced in a study of sequential checkpoint blockade in melanoma. Treatment denoted: randomized to nivolumab then ipilimumab (arm A) or the reverse (arm B). Clones were sequenced by immunoSEQ multiplex PCR, and TCRdb holds only the in-frame ones, with some missing. The table has around 18,000 clones, roughly 80% seen once; the top ten hold almost 35%. The source material was CD8+ T cells sorted from blood (inferred from file names), sampled from a patient given nivolumab and ipilimumab in sequence. The receptors come from a human donor with melanoma.

The genes are TRBV10-2 and TRBJ2-3, with 7 bases identical to TRBD2. The germline V gene has CDR1 WSHSY and CDR2 SAAADI. V lost 6 bases and J lost 0; bases outside the gene matches: 9. The CDR3 is 16 amino acids. CDR3 coding DNA: TGCGCCAGCAGCCTTATGGGACTACCTAGCACAGATACGCAGTATTTT. This encodes CASSLMGLPSTDTQYF.

The CDR3 spells CASSPDDRSEKLFF. Written as DNA, the CDR3 is TGTGCCAGCAGCCCAGACGACAGGAGTGAAAAACTGTTTTTT. This sequence joins TRBV9 and TRBJ1-4; D might be TRBD1 (6 bases). Germline V CDR1 and CDR2: SGDLS, YYNGEE. This CDR3 has 14 residues. V gave up 4 bases and J gave up 7 bases, with 14 bases separating them.

This clone showed up just a few times. The chain links TRBV5-1 to TRBJ2-7; perhaps TRBD1 as D (5 bases). The CDR3 runs to 15 residues. The germline V and J ends were trimmed by 1 base and 3 bases, with 14 bases remaining between them. The V gene's germline CDR1 is SGHRS and CDR2 YFSETQ. The CDR3 DNA sequence: TGCGCCAGCAGCTTGTCAAGGGGAACCAACTACGAGCAGTACTTC. Protein product: CASSLSRGTNYEQYF.

This rearrangement joins TRBV6-4 to TRBJ2-2; D remains unclear. Germline V gene sequence: CDR1 MRHNA, CDR2 SNTAGT. V was shortened by 6 bases and J by 1 base, with 9 bases between the two germline ends. The CDR3 runs 14 residues. CDR3 loop: CASRGVENTGELFF. CDR3 nucleotides: TGTGCCAGCAGAGGAGTAGAGAACACCGGGGAGCTGTTTTTT.

This clone was found a few times. No conserved phenylalanine or tryptophan ends this CDR3, so it is likely a read error. The DNA is left out, because the CDR3 cannot be placed on it with certainty; the CDR3 is given as TCRdb lists it. V and J are TRBV21-1 and TRBJ1-6; the table calls TRBD1, which could not be checked here. TRBV21-1 is noted as a pseudogene. The CDR3 sequence runs 11 residues, both termini included. The CDR3 sequence: CASSKDSDMGP.

The rearrangement uses TRBV5-1 and TRBJ2-7; 12 nucleotides align to TRBD1. CDR1 is SGHRS, CDR2 YFSETQ, per germline. Unmatched junction bases numbered 6, after V lost 3 bases and J lost 5 bases. This CDR3 spans 15 amino acids. CDR3 region: CASSSIGTGGHEQYF. CDR3 nucleotides: TGCGCCAGCAGCTCAATCGGGACAGGGGGCCACGAGCAGTACTTC. The full variable domain, in which reference TRBV5-1 and TRBJ2-7 provide the parts outside the CDR3, is KAGVTQTPRYLIKTRGQQVTLSCSPISGHRSVSWYQQTPGQGLQFLFEYFSETQRNKGNFPGRFSGRQFSNSRSEMNVSTLELGDSALYLCASSSIGTGGHEQYFGPGTRLTVT.

This clone was found a few times. This rearrangement joins TRBV13 to TRBJ2-7; TRBD1 agrees at 7 bases. CDR1 and CDR2 (germline): PRHDT, FYEKMQ (reference sequence). Unmatched junction bases numbered 7, after V lost 5 bases and J lost 3 bases. The CDR3 consists of 14 residues. The CDR3 DNA follows: TGTGCCAGCAGCCCTGAGGGACAGCACTACGAGCAGTACTTC. Amino acids: CASSPEGQHYEQYF.

The CDR3 sequence is CASSQDLGGSQPQHF. The DNA of the CDR3 is TGTGCCAGCAGCCAAGATCTTGGAGGGTCTCAGCCCCAGCATTTT. The chain links TRBV4-2 to TRBJ1-5; D gene uncertain. The CDR3 sequence is 15 residues long. The germline V gene has CDR1 LGHNA and CDR2 YNFKEQ. The V end was cut by 0 bases, the J end by 6 bases, with 12 bases between.

This CDR3 is CASSGTGGFSYEQYF. The CDR3 DNA reads as TGCGCCAGCAGTGGAACAGGGGGGTTTTCCTACGAGCAGTACTTC. The rearrangement links TRBV10-2 to TRBJ2-7; 8 bases fit TRBD1. The V gene's germline CDR1 is WSHSY and CDR2 SAAADI. The CDR3 covers 15 residues. V was clipped by 4 bases and J by 1 base; unmatched bases: 6.

The chain employs TRBV28 and TRBJ2-7; 7 bases agree with TRBD2. Per germline, CDR1 MDHEN and CDR2 SYDVKM. CDR3 size: 15 residues. After removal of 5 bases from V and 2 bases from J, the junction contained 9 bases not matched to a gene. Here the CDR3 reads CASSDLPSGAYEQYF. CDR3 coding DNA: TGTGCCAGCAGTGATCTTCCTAGCGGAGCCTACGAGCAGTACTTC.

The table lists this clone with a few counts. The chain recombines TRBV15 with TRBJ2-1; maybe TRBD2 (6 bases). This CDR3 is 15 amino acids long. The germline CDR1 and CDR2 sequences are LNHNV and YYDKDF (reference sequence). Trimming pared 6 bases from V and 0 bases from J, leaving 12 bases between. DNA of the CDR3: TGTGCCACCAGTCAGGACGGGAGCTCCTACAATGAGCAGTTCTTC. Amino acid sequence: CATSQDGSSYNEQFF.

The chain combines TRBV5-6 with TRBJ2-7; 8 bases map to TRBD2. The germline CDR1 and CDR2 sequences are SGHDT and YYEEEE. The trim removed 6 bases at V and 2 bases at J, leaving 7 bases unmatched. This CDR3 is built from 14 residues. CDR3 residues: CASNVGLGAYEQYF. The CDR3 coding sequence is TGTGCCAGCAACGTGGGACTAGGGGCCTACGAGCAGTACTTC. The complete variable domain, with remaining parts taken from reference TRBV5-6 and TRBJ2-7, reads DAGVTQSPTHLIKTRGQQVTLRCSPKSGHDTVSWYQQALGQGPQFIFQYYEEEERQRGNFPDRFSGHQFPNYSSELNVNALLLGDSALYLCASNVGLGAYEQYFGPGTRLTVT.

The gene calls are TRBV6-1 and TRBJ2-6, with a weak D call TRBD1 (6 bases). The CDR3 has 16 amino acids. Trimming pared 0 bases from V and 2 bases from J, leaving 8 bases between. Germline lookup yields CDR1 MNHNS and CDR2 SASEGT. The CDR3 spells CASSEAGGTGANVLTF. The CDR3 DNA follows: TGTGCCAGCAGTGAAGCAGGGGGAACTGGGGCCAACGTCCTGACTTTC.

V gene TRBV27 combines with J gene TRBJ1-2; D possibly corresponds to TRBD1 (6 bases). V was pared by 3 bases and J by 1 base, with 9 bases between. CDR1 is MNHEY, CDR2 SMNVEV, per germline (reference sequence). The length of the CDR3 is 14 residues. CDR3 residues: CASSFDRFNYGYTF. The CDR3 nucleotides read TGTGCCAGCAGTTTTGACAGGTTTAACTATGGCTACACCTTC.

J is TRBJ2-1 and V is TRBV7-9; a weak D match, TRBD2 (5 bases). CDR1 SEHNR and CDR2 FQNEAQ come from the germline V gene (reference sequence). V dropped 4 bases and J dropped 6 bases, with 22 bases sitting between them. The CDR3 loop spans 17 amino acids. The CDR3 DNA sequence: TGTGCCAGCAGCTCGAGTTATTTGGGTCCAGGAGGCAATGAGCAGTTCTTC. Its protein is CASSSSYLGPGGNEQFF.

This clone was seen only a few times. The V call is TRBV30, the J call TRBJ2-1; D is perhaps TRBD1 (5 bases). The CDR3 runs 12 residues. The germline V gene encodes CDR1 GTSNPN and CDR2 SVGIG (reference sequence). The germline V and J ends were trimmed by 0 bases and 8 bases, with 8 bases remaining between them. Here the CDR3 reads CAWSVVGDEQFF. The CDR3 coding sequence is TGTGCCTGGAGTGTTGTAGGGGATGAGCAGTTCTTC.

This clone was observed once. This sequence joins TRBV6-4 and TRBJ2-1; D remains unclear. Germline lookup yields CDR1 MRHNA and CDR2 SNTAGT. The CDR3 extends over 15 amino acids. With 2 bases removed from V and 1 base from J, the gap between germline ends came to 9 bases. The CDR3 sequence is CASSDGEASYNEQFF. CDR3 in DNA: TGTGCCAGCAGTGACGGCGAGGCTTCCTACAATGAGCAGTTCTTC.

The chain uses TRBV5-4 and TRBJ2-5; TRBD1 matches at 9 bases. This CDR3 spans 16 amino acids. Germline V lookup: CDR1 SGHNT, CDR2 YYREEE (reference sequence). Trimming cost V 4 bases and J 3 bases; bases outside gene matches: 10. CDR3 region: CASSEPTGGKKETQYF. DNA for the CDR3: TGTGCCAGCAGCGAGCCGACAGGGGGAAAGAAAGAGACCCAGTACTTC.

This clone was seen a few times. A junction end diverges from the germline sequence, so it may reflect a read error. The CDR3 region is CACRGQGNTIYF. The CDR3 region has the DNA TGTGCCTGCAGGGGGCAAGGAAACACCATATATTTT. The V gene is TRBV7-9, the J gene TRBJ1-3, with 8 positions matching TRBD1. Germline CDR1 and CDR2: SEHNR and FQNEAQ (reference sequence). The CDR3 totals 12 residues.

This clone was recorded a few times. The same CDR3 also results from other DNA sequences found in this sample. The chain has TRBV6-4 and TRBJ1-5; 7 bases are a match to TRBD1. After removal of 2 bases from V and 7 bases from J, the junction contained 14 bases not matched to a gene. Germline V gene lookup returns CDR1 MRHNA and CDR2 SNTAGT. There are 17 residues in the CDR3. The CDR3 spells CASSDPKSGQLEQPQHF. The DNA of the CDR3 is TGTGCCAGCAGTGACCCAAAATCGGGACAGTTGGAGCAGCCCCAGCATTTT.

The genes are TRBV6-6 and TRBJ2-1; no clear D gene. From germline, CDR1 is MNHNY and CDR2 SVGAGI (reference sequence). This CDR3 has 12 residues. V was trimmed by 8 bases and J by 4 bases, leaving 9 bases between them. The CDR3 DNA is TGTGCCAGCGAGGCCTCGTACAATGAGCAGTTCTTC. Translating it yields CASEASYNEQFF.

This clone was recorded only once. The rearrangement links TRBV7-8 to TRBJ2-7, with a possible D match to TRBD1 (6 bases). This CDR3 comprises 17 residues. Trimming cost V 4 bases and J 4 bases, with 23 bases left between them. Germline V lookup: CDR1 SGHVS, CDR2 FQNEAQ. The CDR3 here is CASSSGLTGNSVYEQYF. CDR3 coding DNA: TGTGCCAGCAGCTCCGGGTTAACAGGGAATTCGGTGTACGAGCAGTACTTC.

The chain recombines TRBV29-1 with TRBJ2-1; 10 nucleotides match TRBD1. Trimming cost V 4 bases and J 6 bases; bases outside gene matches: 9. The CDR3 runs 15 residues. CDR1 SQVTM and CDR2 ANQGSEA come from the germline V gene. The DNA for the CDR3 is TGCAGCGTTGGATCTCCCGGGACAGGGGTCAATGAGCAGTTCTTC. As protein: CSVGSPGTGVNEQFF.

This clone was detected only once. The chain combines TRBV7-8 with TRBJ2-1; TRBD2 might be the D (6 bases). The CDR3 is 13 residues long. Trimming removed 3 bases from V and 12 bases from J, with 15 bases in between. Germline V gene lookup returns CDR1 SGHVS and CDR2 FQNEAQ. The CDR3 DNA sequence: TGTGCCAGCAGCTTTTGGGGGGAGAGGGGGCAGTTCTTC. Protein sequence: CASSFWGERGQFF. Looking up the rest from reference TRBV7-8 and TRBJ2-1 gives the full variable domain: GAGVSQSPRYKVAKRGQDVALRCDPISGHVSLFWYQQALGQGPEFLTYFQNEAQLDKSGLPSDRFFAERPEGSVSTLKIQRTQQEDSAVYLCASSFWGERGQFFGPGTRLTVL.

The chain joins TRBV5-6 to TRBJ2-5, with D tentatively TRBD1 (6 bases). The DNA end lines up better with TRBJ2-7; the J call may be wrong. Germline CDR1 and CDR2: SGHDT and YYEEEE. The CDR3 extends over 15 amino acids. The CDR3 DNA reads TGTGCCAGCAGCTTGGCGGCAGGGGTCGCCTACGAGCAGTACTTC. This codes for CASSLAAGVAYEQYF.

The chain has TRBV4-2 and TRBJ2-1, with D possibly matching TRBD2 (5 bases). This CDR3 is built from 15 residues. Germline CDR1 LGHNA, CDR2 YNFKEQ. V gave up 4 bases and J gave up 4 bases, with 14 bases separating them. As DNA, the CDR3 is TGTGCCAGCAGCCCGGTCTCGGAGGCATACAATGAGCAGTTCTTC. It specifies CASSPVSEAYNEQFF.

This clone was recorded a few times. Its ends do not fully match the called genes, so a read error is possible. This chain joins TRBV6-1 and TRBJ2-7; 10 bases align to TRBD1. CDR3 length equals 14 residues. CDR1 and CDR2 (germline): MNHNS, SASEGT. The CDR3 DNA reads TGTGCCAGCAGTAACTCCGGGACAGGGGATGGGGCGAACTTC. Its protein is CASSNSGTGDGANF.